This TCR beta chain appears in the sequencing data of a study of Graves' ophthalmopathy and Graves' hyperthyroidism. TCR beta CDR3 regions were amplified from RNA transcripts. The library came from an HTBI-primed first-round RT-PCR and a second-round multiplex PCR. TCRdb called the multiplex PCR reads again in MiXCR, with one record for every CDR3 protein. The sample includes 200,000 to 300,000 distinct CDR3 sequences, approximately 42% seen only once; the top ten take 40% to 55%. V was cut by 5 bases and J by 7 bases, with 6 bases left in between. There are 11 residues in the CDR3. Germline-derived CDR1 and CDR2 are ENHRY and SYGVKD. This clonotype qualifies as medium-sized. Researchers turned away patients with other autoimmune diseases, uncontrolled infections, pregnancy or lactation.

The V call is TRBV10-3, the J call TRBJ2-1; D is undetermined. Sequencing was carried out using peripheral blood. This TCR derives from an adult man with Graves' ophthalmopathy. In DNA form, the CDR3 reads TGTGCCATCAGTCTGGGGAATGAGCAGTTCTTC. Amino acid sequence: CAISLGNEQFF.